This T cell receptor (beta chain) was observed in a study of response to subunit inactivated influenza vaccine. Study-level points and caveats: The authors put forward the suggestion that each seasonal influenza vaccination may bring in only a limited number of new T cells.

TCRdb re-derived calls from the RT-PCR reads in MiXCR, one entry per CDR3 protein. The repertoire has about 160,000 distinct CDR3 sequences, under 13% of them found once; the top ten carry approximately 13%. Trimming cost V 10 bases and J 0 bases, with 15 bases left between them. The CDR3 runs 15 residues. Germline assignment: CDR1 LGHNA and CDR2 YNFKEQ. Comment on this clonotype: Antigen: not known.

This chain joins TRBV4-2 and TRBJ2-2, with D perhaps given as TRBD1 or TRBD2 (5 bases each). The sample here was non-naive T cells sorted from PBMCs, taken 45 days after vaccination. The sequence was collected from a man between 50 and 59 years old who received an inactivated influenza vaccine. The CDR3 DNA follows: TGTGCCATGGGCTCGGGGCCGACGAACACCGGGGAGCTGTTTTTT. Amino acids: CAMGSGPTNTGELFF.